This T cell receptor (beta chain) was recovered during a study of blood T cell repertoires in COVID-19. Study information: T cells, B-cell-depleted T cells, or PBMCs supplied cDNA or gDNA.

The protocol was immunoSEQ multiplex PCR, while the TCRdb copy is restricted to in-frame clones and leaves out a portion. Of roughly 250,000 clones listed, 85% to 90% were seen once; the top ten hold over 0.85%. Allocation to cohorts depended on clinical history reported by the participants. It was within 2 weeks before study entry that exposed participants met a COVID-19 case. The V gene lost 11 bases and the J gene lost 6 bases, with 14 bases spanning the gap. The CDR3 sequence is 11 residues long. Germline V gives CDR1 MNHEY, CDR2 SMNVEV (reference sequence). V is TRBV27 and J is TRBJ2-7; a possible D gene is TRBD2 (7 bases). The sequencing input was PBMCs or T cells enriched from blood (not recorded which). This receptor was taken from a man aged 50 to 60 who had been exposed to COVID-19. CDR3 DNA: TGTGCCTCGAAGGGGGGGCCCGAGCAGTACTTC. This translates into CASKGGPEQYF.